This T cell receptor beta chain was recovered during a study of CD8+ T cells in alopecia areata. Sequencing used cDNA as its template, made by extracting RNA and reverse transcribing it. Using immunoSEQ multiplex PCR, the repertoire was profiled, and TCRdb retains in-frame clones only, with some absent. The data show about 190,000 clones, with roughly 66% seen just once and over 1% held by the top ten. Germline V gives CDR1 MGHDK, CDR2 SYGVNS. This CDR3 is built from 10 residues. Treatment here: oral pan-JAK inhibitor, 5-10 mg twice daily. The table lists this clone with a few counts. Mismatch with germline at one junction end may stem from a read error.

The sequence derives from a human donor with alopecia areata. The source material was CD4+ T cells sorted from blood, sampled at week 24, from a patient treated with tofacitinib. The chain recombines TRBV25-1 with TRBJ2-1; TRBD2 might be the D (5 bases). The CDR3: CASSEGEQFF. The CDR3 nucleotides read TGTGCCAGTAGTGAGGGAGAGCAGTTCTTC.